This T cell receptor (beta chain) emerged from a study of blood T cell repertoires in COVID-19. V dropped 1 base and J dropped 9 bases, with 13 bases sitting between them. The CDR3 totals 15 residues. Germline CDR1 reads MNHEY; CDR2 reads SVGAGI. Produced via immunoSEQ multiplex PCR; TCRdb's table is partial and in-frame only. The sample has tens of thousands of clones, around three quarters seen once. Sequenced: peripheral blood. The chain is built from TRBV6-5 and TRBJ1-6; no definite D call. The source is a man aged 55 to 69 with active or convalescent COVID-19. DNA for the CDR3: TGTGCCAGCAGTTACTGGGTCAGCGTTCTTTCACCCCTCCACTTT. Translation: CASSYWVSVLSPLHF.